The TCR beta chain under discussion was sequenced for a study of identifying expanded T cells in peripheral blood. Study-wide points: Differentially abundant clones: around 1.2 between replicates, around 16 at around 14 days, more than 18 at four.

Healthy donors had no documented immune events, such as infections, while sampled. TCRdb's table, derived via immunoSEQ multiplex PCR, lists solely in-frame clones and lacks some. The sample holds tens of thousands of clones, roughly 87% seen once. This CDR3 is 14 amino acids long. J lost 3 bases, V lost 4 bases, and 5 bases had no gene match. Germline assignment: CDR1 SGHRS and CDR2 YFSETQ. In regard to this clone: Its cognate antigen is unknown.

The chain has TRBV5-1 and TRBJ2-5; 8 bases fit TRBD2. The TCR sequence derives from a person aged 18-70 years in good health. The specimen sequenced was blood. The CDR3 protein is CASSLPTSEETQYF. The CDR3 region has the DNA TGCGCCAGCAGCCTTCCGACTAGCGAAGAGACCCAGTACTTC. Using reference TRBV5-1 and TRBJ2-5 for the parts outside the CDR3, the full variable domain is KAGVTQTPRYLIKTRGQQVTLSCSPISGHRSVSWYQQTPGQGLQFLFEYFSETQRNKGNFPGRFSGRQFSNSRSEMNVSTLELGDSALYLCASSLPTSEETQYFGPGTRLLVL.